This T cell receptor (beta chain) was observed in a study of persistence of HIV-infected CD4 T cells. This was the immunoSEQ version 4 assay in survey mode. Genomic DNA was diluted to roughly 9.4 ng/uL, up to about 1 ug per sample. This table comes from immunoSEQ multiplex PCR, and its TCRdb copy is limited to in-frame clones, with some not included. Here the sample spans 35,000 to 45,000 clones, over 80% being singletons. Study-wide findings and caveats: Proviral oligoclonality tracked with TCR oligoclonality within the same sorted cells. Degenerate expanded CDR3beta sequences were enriched among CMV- and Gag-responding cells.

The CDR3 runs 13 residues. The V end was cut by 4 bases, the J end by 4 bases, with 11 bases between. CDR1 SGHNT and CDR2 YYREEE come from the germline V gene (reference sequence). To note about this clone: Its antigen remains unidentified.

Nonspecific anti-CD3/anti-CD28 bead stimulation represents the broad CD4+ T cell repertoire. Responding CD4+ T cells were sorted by upregulation of both CD40 ligand and CD69. The clonotype comes from an adult man with HIV who was CMV-seropositive. The sample here was CD4+ T cells sorted from PBMCs after roughly 20-hour stimulation, taken from a patient who received antiretroviral therapy. The gene calls are TRBV5-4 and TRBJ2-5, with D perhaps TRBD1 or TRBD2 (5 bases each). The CDR3 reads CASSRDSGETQYF. In DNA form, the CDR3 reads TGTGCCAGCAGCCGAGACAGCGGAGAGACCCAGTACTTC.